The 8 T cell receptor beta chains given below trace back to one sample, sequenced in a study of blood T cell repertoires in COVID-19. TCRdb keeps only in-frame clones here, not all; method: immunoSEQ multiplex PCR. The data show roughly 50,000 clones, under 90% seen once. The specimen was peripheral blood. These receptors all come from a man aged 45-65 years with acute or convalescent COVID-19.

This clone has just one count. The chain uses TRBV6-4 and TRBJ2-3; 7 bases align to TRBD2. Trimming removed 2 bases from V and 4 bases from J; junction bases left unmatched: 6. There are 15 residues in the CDR3. In germline, CDR1 is MRHNA, CDR2 SNTAGT. The CDR3 nucleotides are TGTGCCAGCAGTGACGAAGCGGGGAGGGCAGATACGCAGTATTTT. Its protein is CASSDEAGRADTQYF.

V gene TRBV30 combines with J gene TRBJ1-1; 7 nucleotides match TRBD1. V lost 0 bases, J lost 5 bases, and 6 bases stayed unmatched. Germline V gene sequence: CDR1 GTSNPN, CDR2 SVGIG (reference sequence). There are 14 residues in the CDR3. CDR3 loop: CAWSVGGGWTEAFF. CDR3 in DNA: TGTGCCTGGAGTGTAGGAGGGGGCTGGACTGAAGCTTTCTTT.

The rearrangement uses TRBV9 and TRBJ2-5, with a weak D call TRBD2 (5 bases). CDR1 and CDR2 (germline): SGDLS, YYNGEE. V lost 0 bases, J lost 1 base, and 7 bases lay in between. The CDR3 has 14 amino acids. CDR3 loop: CASSVATSQETQYF. The DNA for the CDR3 is TGTGCCAGCAGCGTAGCTACTAGCCAAGAGACCCAGTACTTC. Combining the CDR3 with reference TRBV9 and TRBJ2-5 gives the whole variable domain DSGVTQTPKHLITATGQRVTLRCSPRSGDLSVYWYQQSLDQGLQFLIQYYNGEERAKGNILERFSAQQFPDLHSELNLSSLELGDSALYFCASSVATSQETQYFGPGTRLLVL.

The CDR3 nucleotides are TGTGCCAGCAGTTACATCGGGACAGGGGTTGACATTCAGTACTTC. Translating gives CASSYIGTGVDIQYF. The V gene is TRBV6-2 or TRBV6-3, the J gene TRBJ2-4, with TRBD1 matching over 10 bases. This CDR3 contains 15 residues. V trimming: 2 bases; J trimming: 8 bases; junction bases outside the gene matches: 6. CDR1 is MNHEY, CDR2 SVGEGT, per germline.

This chain uses TRBV27 with TRBJ2-2; the match to TRBD1 covers 7 bases. Germline V lookup: CDR1 MNHEY, CDR2 SMNVEV (reference sequence). V was pared by 7 bases and J by 9 bases, with 5 bases of the junction left unmatched. This CDR3 comprises 12 residues. The CDR3 spells CASTTGVRELFF. CDR3 bases: TGTGCCAGCACCACAGGGGTCCGGGAGCTGTTTTTT.

This chain uses TRBV28 with TRBJ1-1, with D perhaps TRBD1 (6 bases). In germline, CDR1 is MDHEN, CDR2 SYDVKM. The CDR3 spans 14 residues. V lost 5 bases, J lost 0 bases, and 10 bases lay in between. The CDR3 region is CASSPRTVNTEAFF. The CDR3 DNA reads TGTGCCAGCAGTCCCCGGACAGTGAACACTGAAGCTTTCTTT.

This sequence joins TRBV5-1 and TRBJ2-1; 10 positions agree with TRBD2. J lost 8 bases, V lost 4 bases, and 9 bases had no gene match. CDR1 and CDR2 from the germline V gene are SGHRS and YFSETQ. The CDR3 length is 15 residues. CDR3 in amino acids: CASSPGTSAGDEQFF. CDR3 nucleotide sequence: TGCGCCAGCAGCCCTGGGACTAGCGCCGGCGATGAGCAGTTCTTC.

The chain combines TRBV2 with TRBJ1-5, with D uncertain. The CDR3 sequence is 12 residues long. The germline V gene encodes CDR1 SNHLY and CDR2 FYNNEI. The V gene lost 7 bases and the J gene lost 1 base, with 5 bases spanning the gap. The CDR3 region is CASTLSNQPQHF. CDR3 bases: TGTGCCAGCACTCTAAGCAATCAGCCCCAGCATTTT.